These 27 T cell receptor beta chains were all obtained from the same sample, sequenced in a study of blood T cell repertoires in COVID-19. TCRdb's copy holds only in-frame clones and misses some; the assay was immunoSEQ multiplex PCR. This table holds tens of thousands of clones, around nine tenths found once. Sequenced material: peripheral blood. The receptor set was obtained from a human donor in a cohort sampled during active COVID-19.

The rearrangement joins TRBV7-9 to TRBJ2-7, with D tentatively TRBD1 (5 bases). The CDR3 spans 12 residues. Trimming cost V 1 base and J 6 bases, with 7 bases left between them. Germline V lookup: CDR1 SEHNR, CDR2 FQNEAQ (reference sequence). DNA for the CDR3: TGTGCCAGCAGCTTAGGGGGCAGCGAGCAGTACTTC. This sequence encodes CASSLGGSEQYF.

The J gene is TRBJ2-7, the V gene TRBV25-1; 8 bases agree with TRBD1. The CDR3 is made up of 15 amino acids. The J segment lost 5 bases and the V segment lost 3 bases, leaving 9 bases of the junction unmatched. CDR1 and CDR2 from the germline V gene are MGHDK and SYGVNS. CDR3 sequence reads: CASSDLTGTGDEQYF. The CDR3 DNA reads TGTGCCAGCAGTGATCTCACCGGGACAGGAGACGAGCAGTACTTC.

This clone occurred once. The rearrangement joins TRBV10-2 to TRBJ1-5, with 7 bases matching TRBD1. The CDR3 loop spans 18 amino acids. The germline CDR1 and CDR2 sequences are WSHSY and SAAADI. Unmatched junction bases numbered 10, after V lost 0 bases and J lost 2 bases. The CDR3 DNA is TGCGCCAGCAGTGAGTCCGTCTTAAGGGGGCTCGGCAATCAGCCCCAGCATTTT. It codes for CASSESVLRGLGNQPQHF.

The rearrangement links TRBV3-1 (or the pseudogene TRBV3-2) to TRBJ2-7, with D unclear. Germline V gene data show CDR1 as LGHDT and CDR2 as YNNKEL (reference sequence). Trimming stripped 1 base from V and 0 bases from J, with 4 bases between. The CDR3 covers 13 residues. Here the CDR3 reads CASSQAPSYEQYF. CDR3 DNA: TGTGCCAGCAGCCAAGCTCCCTCCTACGAGCAGTACTTC.

V gene TRBV19 combines with J gene TRBJ1-5; 11 bases are shared with TRBD1. V lost 5 bases and J lost 3; bases outside the gene matches: 6. The CDR3 has 16 residues. Germline V gene lookup returns CDR1 LNHDA and CDR2 SQIVND (reference sequence). The CDR3 DNA reads as TGTGCCAGTAGTCCGACCGGACAGGGGGCCAATCAGCCCCAGCATTTT. Its translation: CASSPTGQGANQPQHF.

The chain combines TRBV21-1 with TRBJ2-7; the D call of TRBD1 is as the table states it, not checked on the DNA. TRBV21-1 is a pseudogene. The CDR3 sequence is 18 residues long. The CDR3 loop is CASSKALSGQGIIYEQYF. The DNA of the CDR3 is TGTGCCAGCAGCAAAGCGCTCTCAGGACAGGGAATTATATACGAGCAGTACTTC.

This sequence joins TRBV19 and TRBJ1-1, with 9 positions matching TRBD1. The germline V gene has CDR1 LNHDA and CDR2 SQIVND (reference sequence). The CDR3 runs 14 residues. V was clipped by 6 bases and J by 7 bases; unmatched bases: 9. Here the CDR3 reads CASRSGTGIYEAFF. The CDR3 DNA is TGTGCCAGTAGATCCGGGACAGGGATTTATGAAGCTTTCTTT.

The chain links TRBV27 to TRBJ1-1; no clear D. V was pared by 6 bases and J by 1 base, with 12 bases between. Per germline, CDR1 MNHEY and CDR2 SMNVEV (reference sequence). The CDR3 sequence is 14 residues long. CDR3 nucleotides: TGTGCCAGCAGCCCGGTGGCAGGGAACACTGAAGCTTTCTTT. Translating it yields CASSPVAGNTEAFF.

The CDR3 loop reads CASSFQGRASYEQYF. CDR3 bases: TGTGCCAGCAGCTTTCAAGGCAGGGCTTCCTACGAGCAGTACTTC. V is TRBV7-2 and J is TRBJ2-7; tentative D call: TRBD1 (5 bases). CDR1 SGHTA and CDR2 FQGNSA come from the germline V gene. Trimming took 3 bases from V and 1 from J, leaving 13 bases between them. The CDR3 sequence is 15 residues long.

The CDR3 DNA reads TGTGCCAGCAGCCTTACGACAGGGGCGCGCACCGGGGAGCTGTTTTTT. This sequence encodes CASSLTTGARTGELFF. The chain has TRBV6-2 or TRBV6-3 and TRBJ2-2, with TRBD1 matching over 8 bases. CDR1 MNHEY and CDR2 SVGEGT come from the germline V gene. V gave up 6 bases and J gave up 4 bases; unmatched junction bases: 10. CDR3 length: 16 amino acids.

This clone was observed once. The rearrangement uses TRBV5-6 and TRBJ2-7; D perhaps matches TRBD1 (6 bases). Trimming left V 4 bases short and J 3 bases short, with 14 bases between. Per germline, CDR1 SGHDT and CDR2 YYEEEE. The CDR3 runs 14 residues. As DNA, the CDR3 is TGTGCCAGCAGCGTGACAGGAGAGGTCTACGAGCAGTACTTC. It encodes CASSVTGEVYEQYF.

This clone was seen only a few times. This chain connects TRBV19 to TRBJ1-5; 7 bases map to TRBD1. V lost 9 bases and J lost 2; bases outside the gene matches: 10. This CDR3 contains 15 residues. Germline lookup yields CDR1 LNHDA and CDR2 SQIVND (reference sequence). The CDR3 loop is CASSTGPGRNQPQHF. The CDR3 DNA follows: TGTGCCAGCTCGACAGGGCCAGGGCGCAATCAGCCCCAGCATTTT.

In DNA form, the CDR3 reads TGTGCCAGCAGCCAGGGCATGAACACTGAAGCTTTCTTT. Translating gives CASSQGMNTEAFF. V is TRBV14 and J is TRBJ1-1; D is unresolved. This CDR3 is built from 13 residues. In germline, CDR1 is SGHDN, CDR2 FVKESK. V was trimmed by 3 bases and J by 0 bases, leaving 5 bases between them.

Note on this clone: Compared with germline, one end of the junction differs, possibly owing to a read error. The chain joins TRBV7-9 to TRBJ2-7, with 12 bases fitting TRBD2. This CDR3 contains 16 residues. Germline CDR1 and CDR2: SEHNR and FQNEAQ (reference sequence). The chain's CDR3 is CASSLQTSGGAYGQYF. CDR3 bases: TGTGCCAGCAGCTTACAGACTAGCGGGGGAGCCTACGGGCAGTACTTC.

This clone was seen once. The rearrangement uses TRBV19 and TRBJ1-1; D remains unclear. The CDR3 runs 13 residues. Germline V lookup: CDR1 LNHDA, CDR2 SQIVND (reference sequence). V was shortened by 3 bases and J by 6 bases, with 11 bases between the two germline ends. The CDR3 DNA sequence: TGTGCCAGTAGTATGAGGAGATTCGCTGAAGCTTTCTTT. It codes for CASSMRRFAEAFF.

The V call is TRBV9, the J call TRBJ2-7, with 9 bases lining up with TRBD1. The germline CDR1 and CDR2 sequences are SGDLS and YYNGEE. Germline trimming cut 4 bases from V and 6 bases from J; bases unmatched to any gene: 8. CDR3 length: 14 amino acids. CDR3: CASSPRQGGIEQYF. CDR3 nucleotide sequence: TGTGCCAGCAGCCCCCGACAGGGGGGCATCGAGCAGTACTTC.

A few counts support this clone. The chain links TRBV19 to TRBJ1-5; tentatively, D is TRBD1 (5 bases). Per the germline V gene, CDR1 is LNHDA and CDR2 is SQIVND (reference sequence). The CDR3 extends over 14 amino acids. The ends were cut back, 5 bases at V and 9 bases at J, with 17 bases in the middle. The CDR3 is CASSDTGLARPQHF. The DNA of the CDR3 is TGTGCCAGTAGTGATACAGGTCTGGCTCGGCCCCAGCATTTT.

This chain connects TRBV29-1 to TRBJ1-1, with a possible D match to TRBD1 (6 bases). Germline-derived CDR1 and CDR2 are SQVTM and ANQGSEA. V was pared by 3 bases and J by 1 base, with 12 bases between. This CDR3 is 14 amino acids long. CDR3 nucleotides: TGCAGCGTTGAGGGGGGGCAAGGGAACACTGAAGCTTTCTTT. Amino acids: CSVEGGQGNTEAFF.

The rearrangement links TRBV29-1 to TRBJ1-2, with a weak D call TRBD1 (5 bases). CDR1 SQVTM and CDR2 ANQGSEA come from the germline V gene. The germline V and J ends were trimmed by 5 bases and 4 bases, with 8 bases remaining between them. The CDR3 covers 11 residues. In DNA form, the CDR3 reads TGCAGCGTTCAGGGAGGCTATGGCTACACCTTC. As protein: CSVQGGYGYTF.

The genes are TRBV2 and TRBJ2-7, with a tentative D call TRBD2 (6 bases). CDR3 length: 16 amino acids. The V gene lost 4 bases and the J gene lost 4 bases, with 20 bases spanning the gap. Germline CDR1 is SNHLY and CDR2 is FYNNEI. CDR3 protein: CASSARGSGLRYEQYF. The CDR3 DNA reads as TGTGCCAGCAGTGCTCGAGGTTCGGGACTGCGATACGAGCAGTACTTC.

The chain couples TRBV27 to TRBJ2-7; 7 nucleotides agree with TRBD2. Trimming at V came to 0 bases and at J to 4 bases, leaving 0 bases not matched to a gene. CDR3 length equals 13 residues. CDR1 is MNHEY and CDR2 is SMNVEV in the germline V gene (reference sequence). The DNA of the CDR3 is TGTGCCAGCAGTTTATCGGGGGGGTACGAGCAGTACTTC. This translates into CASSLSGGYEQYF.

The J gene is TRBJ1-5, the V gene TRBV19; 8 bases are shared with TRBD1. There are 15 residues in the CDR3. The junction had 6 bases not matched to a gene; V was cut back by 5 bases and J by 3 bases. Germline V gene data show CDR1 as LNHDA and CDR2 as SQIVND (reference sequence). The CDR3 spells CASSPRTGINQPQHF. The CDR3 bases are TGTGCCAGTAGTCCTCGGACAGGGATCAATCAGCCCCAGCATTTT.

The chain employs TRBV23-1 and TRBJ1-1, with D possibly matching TRBD1 (5 bases). TRBV23-1 carries the ORF label, with uncertain function. V was cut by 4 bases and J by 4 bases, with 7 bases left in between. CDR3 size: 12 residues. CDR3 DNA sequence: TGCGCCAGCAGTCGGGGGGGCACTGAAGCTTTCTTT. Translation: CASSRGGTEAFF.

This rearrangement joins TRBV7-9 to TRBJ2-4, with TRBD1 matching 7 bases. This CDR3 region has 14 residues. V lost 1 base, J lost 8 bases, and 5 bases stayed unmatched. The germline V gene has CDR1 SEHNR and CDR2 FQNEAQ (reference sequence). CDR3: CASSLDRGRDIQYF. The CDR3 DNA reads as TGTGCCAGCAGCTTAGACAGGGGTCGGGACATTCAGTACTTC. The full variable domain, in which reference TRBV7-9 and TRBJ2-4 provide the parts outside the CDR3, is DTGVSQNPRHKITKRGQNVTFRCDPISEHNRLYWYRQTLGQGPEFLTYFQNEAQLEKSRLLSDRFSAERPKGSFSTLEIQRTEQGDSAMYLCASSLDRGRDIQYFGAGTRLSVL.

The rearrangement joins TRBV6-5 to TRBJ1-1; 8 bases are a match to TRBD1. The length of the CDR3 is 14 residues. The V and J ends lost 6 bases and 0 bases, in that order; junction bases with no gene match: 3. Germline V gives CDR1 MNHEY, CDR2 SVGAGI. CDR3 bases: TGTGCCAGCAGCCCACAGGGGGTGAACACTGAAGCTTTCTTT. Protein: CASSPQGVNTEAFF.

The rearrangement uses TRBV27 and TRBJ2-5; 11 bases are a match to TRBD2. Germline assignment: CDR1 MNHEY and CDR2 SMNVEV (reference sequence). V trimming: 6 bases; J trimming: 5 bases; junction bases outside the gene matches: 8. The CDR3 extends over 15 amino acids. For the CDR3, the DNA is TGTGCCAGCAGGGTAGCGGGGGGGCCTTTTGAGACCCAGTACTTC. Its protein is CASRVAGGPFETQYF.

About this clone itself: The junction and the germline gene differ at one end; a read error may be behind it. The chain recombines TRBV6-6 with TRBJ2-1, with D hard to call. From germline, CDR1 is MNHNY and CDR2 SVGAGI (reference sequence). The CDR3 length is 12 residues. DNA for the CDR3: TGTGCCAGCAGTTACTCCTCCAATGAGCAGTTCTTC. It codes for CASSYSSNEQFF.